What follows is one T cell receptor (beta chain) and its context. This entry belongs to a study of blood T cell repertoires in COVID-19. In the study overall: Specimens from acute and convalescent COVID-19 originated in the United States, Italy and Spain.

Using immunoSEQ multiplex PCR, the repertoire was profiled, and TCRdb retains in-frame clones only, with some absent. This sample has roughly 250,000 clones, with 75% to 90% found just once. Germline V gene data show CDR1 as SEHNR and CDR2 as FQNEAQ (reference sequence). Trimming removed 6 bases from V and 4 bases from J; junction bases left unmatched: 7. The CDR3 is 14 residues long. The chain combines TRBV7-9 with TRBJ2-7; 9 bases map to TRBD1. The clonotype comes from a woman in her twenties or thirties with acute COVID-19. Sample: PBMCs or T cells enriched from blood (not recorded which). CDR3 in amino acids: CASSTADRGYEQYF. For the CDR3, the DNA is TGTGCCAGCAGTACCGCGGACAGGGGTTACGAGCAGTACTTC. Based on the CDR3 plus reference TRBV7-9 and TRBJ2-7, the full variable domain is DTGVSQNPRHKITKRGQNVTFRCDPISEHNRLYWYRQTLGQGPEFLTYFQNEAQLEKSRLLSDRFSAERPKGSFSTLEIQRTEQGDSAMYLCASSTADRGYEQYFGPGTRLTVT.